This record covers a single T cell receptor beta chain. Its antigen remains unknown. This sample's treatment: some 20 received Ad26.COV2.S at low or high dose, single or two shots; about 5 received placebo; per-sample allocation not given. Samples were taken on day 63 after the first vaccine or placebo injection. Recruitment in Boston yielded a donor of adult age, 18-55 years. The CDR3 is 15 amino acids. CDR1 and CDR2 (germline): SQVTM, ANQGSEA. The trim removed 1 base at V and 4 bases at J, leaving 9 bases unmatched. TCRdb's table, derived via immunoSEQ multiplex PCR, lists solely in-frame clones and lacks some. The table has roughly 460,000 clones, approximately 90% seen once. The sample is drawn from a study of Ad26.COV2.S vaccination and SARS-CoV-2 variants. Study background: Donor was in the COV1001 Ad26.COV2.S trial arm. The vaccine Ad26.COV2.S was put into the muscle once, or twice with 56 days between.

Study-level points and caveats: Analytic work on TCR breadth and depth might have understated the full extent of total T cell responses.

The sequencing here drew on peripheral blood, taken in a trial of Ad26.COV2.S vaccine versus placebo. This receptor was obtained from a person between 18 and 65 years old who received the Ad26.COV2.S COVID-19 vaccine or a placebo. The genes are TRBV29-1 and TRBJ2-5, with 7 positions matching TRBD2. The CDR3 bases are TGCAGCGTTGAAGGGCGCGCGGGAGTAGCAGAGACCCAGTACTTC. This gives the protein CSVEGRAGVAETQYF.